A selection of T cell receptor beta chains follows, all from one sample in a study of T cell responses to AZD1222 COVID-19 vaccine. Only in-frame clones appear in the TCRdb table, and some are missing; sequencing was by immunoSEQ multiplex PCR. The table shows about 180,000 clones, with around nine tenths occurring only once. The input for sequencing was peripheral blood, taken 28 days after the second AZD1222 dose. These receptors were collected from an adult who received the AZD1222 COVID-19 vaccine. Both conserved end residues are part of each CDR3. The D gene is left open where the match is weak. Where a row states a size, it is once, few, many or the class of an expanded clone; other rows omit it.

>TRBV4-3|TRBJ2-1|TRBD1|once
CASSLRPPGTGPNEQFF
TGCGCCAGCAGCCTACGCCCCCCCGGGACAGGCCCCAATGAGCAGTTCTTC
>TRBV18|TRBJ2-7|.|.
CASSPRSDARPYF
TGTGCCAGCTCACCACGATCCGATGCCAGACCGTACTTC
>TRBV19|TRBJ2-2|.|.
CASSPYEAPRPTTGELFF
TGTGCCAGTAGTCCGTACGAGGCCCCCAGGCCGACCACCGGGGAGCTGTTTTTT
>TRBV6-5|TRBJ2-7|TRBD2|.
CATGLAESYEQYF
TGTGCCACCGGACTAGCGGAATCCTACGAGCAGTACTTC
>TRBV19|TRBJ2-7|.|few
CASSRYPTGGYEQYF
TGTGCCAGTAGTCGATATCCGACAGGCGGCTACGAGCAGTACTTC
>TRBV6-5|TRBJ1-1|.|.
CASSYEARAAEAFF
TGTGCCAGCAGTTACGAGGCGCGAGCGGCTGAAGCTTTCTTT
>TRBV7-9|TRBJ1-2|.|.
CASSLVEGHYGYTF
TGTGCCAGCAGCTTAGTCGAGGGGCACTATGGCTACACCTTC
>TRBV5-4|TRBJ2-5|TRBD2|.
CASTPGTSGRSETQYF
TGTGCCAGCACCCCGGGGACTAGCGGGAGGTCGGAGACCCAGTACTTC
>TRBV18|TRBJ2-3|.|.
CASSPLQFTDTQYF
TGTGCCAGCTCACCATTACAGTTCACAGATACGCAGTATTTT
>TRBV15|TRBJ1-1|.|.
CATSRDGVLGEAFF
TGTGCCACCAGCAGAGATGGGGTCTTGGGTGAAGCTTTCTTT
>TRBV28|TRBJ1-2|.|.
CASSSRGGANYGYTF
TGTGCCAGCAGTTCCCGGGGGGGCGCGAACTATGGCTACACCTTC
>TRBV9|TRBJ1-3|TRBD1|.
CASSSRQGPSSGNTIYF
TGTGCCAGCAGCTCCCGACAGGGCCCGAGCTCTGGAAACACCATATATTTT
>TRBV9|TRBJ1-2|.|.
CASSVGSDYGYTF
TGTGCCAGCAGCGTCGGGAGTGACTATGGCTACACCTTC
>TRBV28|TRBJ2-1|TRBD2|.
CASSSSGTSGRDEQFF
TGTGCCAGCAGTTCCTCCGGGACTAGCGGGAGAGATGAGCAGTTCTTC
>TRBV27|TRBJ1-1|.|.
CASSLTEFATEAFF
TGTGCCAGCAGTTTAACAGAATTCGCGACTGAAGCTTTCTTT
>TRBV29-1|TRBJ2-3|.|.
CSVEAGVGDTQYF
TGCAGCGTTGAAGCGGGGGTGGGAGATACGCAGTATTTT
>TRBV7-2|TRBJ2-7|TRBD1|few
CASRRDRSYEQYF
TGTGCCAGCAGACGGGACAGATCCTACGAGCAGTACTTC
>TRBV6-5|TRBJ2-7|TRBD2|.
CASMWTSGSYEQYF
TGTGCCAGCATGTGGACTAGCGGGAGCTACGAGCAGTACTTC
>TRBV3-1/TRBV3-2|TRBJ1-1|.|.
CASSQDSAFEAFF
TGTGCCAGCAGCCAAGATAGTGCCTTTGAAGCTTTCTTT
>TRBV27|TRBJ1-2|.|.
CASGRAGTSGYGYTF
TGTGCCAGCGGACGCGCGGGCACCTCTGGCTATGGCTACACCTTC
>TRBV28|TRBJ2-7|.|.
CASSPGQRNSPEQYF
TGTGCCAGCAGCCCAGGACAGCGGAACTCCCCCGAGCAGTACTTC
>TRBV6-2/TRBV6-3|TRBJ2-7|TRBD1|.
CASSYDDRDEQYF
TGTGCCAGCAGTTACGACGACAGGGACGAGCAGTACTTC
>TRBV6-6|TRBJ1-5|.|once
CASSYAGRHSNQPQHF
TGTGCCAGCAGTTACGCCGGCAGACATAGCAATCAGCCCCAGCATTTT
>TRBV28|TRBJ1-2|.|once
CASSRAGVGGYTF
TGTGCCAGCAGCCGAGCGGGGGTGGGTGGCTACACCTTC
>TRBV18|TRBJ2-7|.|.
CASSPVSDYEQYF
TGTGCCAGCTCACCAGTGTCAGACTACGAGCAGTACTTC
>TRBV29-1|TRBJ1-1|.|.
CSVEDYLNTEAFF
TGCAGCGTTGAAGATTACCTAAACACTGAAGCTTTCTTT
>TRBV9|TRBJ2-1|TRBD2|.
CASSERLAGVPPPSASYNEQFF
TGTGCCAGCAGCGAAAGACTAGCGGGAGTACCTCCCCCCTCGGCCTCCTACAATGAGCAGTTCTTC
>TRBV7-2|TRBJ2-7|TRBD1|.
CASSKYAGGQGDYEQYF
TGTGCCAGCAGCAAATACGCGGGGGGACAGGGGGACTACGAGCAGTACTTC
>TRBV7-2|TRBJ1-2|.|once
CASSLAKFHGYTF
TGTGCCAGCAGCTTAGCGAAATTTCATGGCTACACCTTC
>TRBV6-2/TRBV6-3|TRBJ2-4|TRBD1|.
CASSYKGQGPNIQYF
TGTGCCAGCAGTTACAAGGGACAGGGCCCAAACATTCAGTACTTC
>TRBV29-1|TRBJ2-7|.|.
CSVVGLFSYEQYF
TGCAGCGTTGTTGGACTCTTCTCCTACGAGCAGTACTTC
>TRBV24-1|TRBJ1-5|.|.
CATSGWGNQPQHF
TGTGCCACCAGTGGGTGGGGGAATCAGCCCCAGCATTTT
>TRBV19|TRBJ1-3|.|once
CATFGWGSGNTIYF
TGTGCCACCTTTGGTTGGGGCAGTGGAAACACCATATATTTT
>TRBV4-3|TRBJ2-2|TRBD1|few
CASSQGLGQGPRRATTGELFF
TGCGCCAGCAGCCAAGGACTTGGACAGGGGCCCCGCCGAGCAACCACCGGGGAGCTGTTTTTT
>TRBV5-6|TRBJ2-2|.|.
CASSWGGQAFTGELFF
TGTGCCAGCAGCTGGGGGGGACAGGCCTTCACCGGGGAGCTGTTTTTT
>TRBV5-4|TRBJ2-7|.|.
CASSLGQGQYEQYF
TGTGCCAGCAGCTTGGGGCAGGGGCAGTACGAGCAGTACTTC
>TRBV18|TRBJ1-2|.|.
CASSPPVGDKLDGYTF
TGTGCCAGCTCACCACCGGTAGGGGACAAACTAGATGGCTACACCTTC
>TRBV28|TRBJ2-3|.|.
CASSPGVALITSTDTQYF
TGTGCCAGCAGCCCCGGGGTAGCGTTAATAACTAGCACAGATACGCAGTATTTT
>TRBV2|TRBJ2-3|TRBD2|.
CASSEVGGTDTQYF
TGTGCCAGCAGTGAAGTGGGGGGGACAGATACGCAGTATTTT
>TRBV7-3|TRBJ2-1|.|.
CASSLAPGTSYNEQFF
TGTGCCAGCAGCTTGGCCCCCGGGACCTCATACAATGAGCAGTTCTTC
>TRBV7-9|TRBJ1-5|.|.
CASSSSGGNQPQHF
TGTGCCAGCAGCTCATCAGGCGGCAATCAGCCCCAGCATTTT
>TRBV11-3|TRBJ2-3|TRBD1|.
CASSLTGGPTDTQYF
TGTGCCAGCAGCTTGACAGGGGGCCCCACAGATACGCAGTATTTT
>TRBV4-1|TRBJ2-2|TRBD2|.
CASSPGGREGHGTGELFF
TGCGCCAGCAGCCCAGGTGGTCGGGAGGGCCATGGTACCGGGGAGCTGTTTTTT